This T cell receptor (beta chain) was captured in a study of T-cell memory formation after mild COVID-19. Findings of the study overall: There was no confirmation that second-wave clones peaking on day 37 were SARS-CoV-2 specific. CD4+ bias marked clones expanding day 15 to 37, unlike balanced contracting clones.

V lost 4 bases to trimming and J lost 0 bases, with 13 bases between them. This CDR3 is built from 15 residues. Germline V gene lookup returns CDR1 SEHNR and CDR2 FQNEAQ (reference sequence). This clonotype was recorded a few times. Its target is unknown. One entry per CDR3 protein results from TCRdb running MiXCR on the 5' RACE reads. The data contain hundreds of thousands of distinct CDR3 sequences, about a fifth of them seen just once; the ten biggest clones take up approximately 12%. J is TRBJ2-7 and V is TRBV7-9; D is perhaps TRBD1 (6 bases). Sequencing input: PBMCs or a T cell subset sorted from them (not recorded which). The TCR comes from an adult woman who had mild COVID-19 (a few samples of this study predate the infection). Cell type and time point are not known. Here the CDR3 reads CASSSRTGSSYEQYF. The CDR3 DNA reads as TGTGCCAGCAGCTCCAGAACAGGGAGCTCCTACGAGCAGTACTTC.